This T cell receptor beta chain was identified during a study of cytomegalovirus exposure and HLA in healthy donors. Across the study: Within an early data release were around 80 million unique TCRs drawn from HLA-typed donors. Among the roughly 400 donors who were genotyped, around 77% fell in the genetic ancestry cluster that is associated with self-reported Caucasian donors. Study-wide points: Later examination showed HLA-associated TCR beta chains had greater clonal expansion than equally common others.

PCR was performed using 60 Vbeta and 13 Jbeta primers. Sequencing was performed with immunoSEQ multiplex PCR; in TCRdb, only in-frame clones are kept and a portion is missing. The table includes 150,000 to 200,000 clones, about 80% detected once. The J segment lost 4 bases and the V segment lost 3 bases, leaving 5 bases of the junction unmatched. This CDR3 has 15 amino acids. Germline CDR1 reads MNHEY; CDR2 reads SMNVEV (reference sequence). At sampling all donors were nominally healthy, likely with unrecorded immune exposures. In regard to this clone: Its specificity is not known.

The source material was PBMCs. The rearrangement uses TRBV27 and TRBJ2-2; TRBD2 matches at 7 bases. This clonotype was sampled from a middle-aged woman in good health and CMV-seronegative. As DNA, the CDR3 is TGTGCCAGCAGTTTGGTTCCTAGCGGCACCGGGGAGCTGTTTTTT. Translation: CASSLVPSGTGELFF.